The source of this T cell receptor beta chain is a study of CD8 T cells in Susac syndrome. High-throughput TCR beta sequencing covered peripheral CD8+ and CD4+ T cells. Healthy donors were controls matched for age and sex. TEMRA cells were FACS-enriched, while CD8+ and CD4+ T cells were negatively isolated. RNA totalling about 0.45 to 1 ug underwent reverse transcription with random hexamers. The authors amplified TCR beta CDR3 across 54 Vbeta and 13 Jbeta using immunoSEQ multiplex PCR. TCRdb processed the immunoSEQ multiplex PCR reads anew with MiXCR; each CDR3 protein has one entry. The sample consists of around 170,000 distinct CDR3 sequences, about 90% of them appearing once. Specimen: CD4+ T cells from PBMCs. The TCR comes from a human donor in good health.

The CDR3 nucleotides are TGTGCCAGCAGCCAGGGGGCAGGGGCCATCCCCCAAATTGAGACCCAGTACTTC. It is translated as CASSQGAGAIPQIETQYF. The chain employs TRBV7-9 and TRBJ2-5, with 8 bases lining up with TRBD1. CDR1 and CDR2 (germline): SEHNR, FQNEAQ (reference sequence). The CDR3 contains 18 residues. V shed 5 bases, J shed 5 bases, and the junction held 19 bases outside the gene matches. The full variable domain, its missing parts supplied by reference TRBV7-9 and TRBJ2-5, is DTGVSQNPRHKITKRGQNVTFRCDPISEHNRLYWYRQTLGQGPEFLTYFQNEAQLEKSRLLSDRFSAERPKGSFSTLEIQRTEQGDSAMYLCASSQGAGAIPQIETQYFGPGTRLLVL.